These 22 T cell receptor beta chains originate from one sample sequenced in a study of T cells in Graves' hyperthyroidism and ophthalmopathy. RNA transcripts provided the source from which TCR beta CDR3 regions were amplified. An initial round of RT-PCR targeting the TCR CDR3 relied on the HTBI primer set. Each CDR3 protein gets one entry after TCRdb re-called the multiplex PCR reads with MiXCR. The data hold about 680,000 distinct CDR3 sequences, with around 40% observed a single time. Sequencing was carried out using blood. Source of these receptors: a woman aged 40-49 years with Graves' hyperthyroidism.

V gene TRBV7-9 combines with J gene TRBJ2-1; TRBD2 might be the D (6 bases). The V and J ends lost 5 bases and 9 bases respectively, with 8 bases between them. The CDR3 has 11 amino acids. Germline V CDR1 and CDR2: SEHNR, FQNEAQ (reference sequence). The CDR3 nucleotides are TGTGCCAGCAGCCGGGACTTTGAGCAGTTCTTC. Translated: CASSRDFEQFF.

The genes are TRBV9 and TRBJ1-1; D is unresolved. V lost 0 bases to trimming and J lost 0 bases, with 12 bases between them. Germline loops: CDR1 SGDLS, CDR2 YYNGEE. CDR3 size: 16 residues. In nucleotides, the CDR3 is TGTGCCAGCAGCGTAGTAGCTGACACCCTGAACACTGAAGCTTTCTTT. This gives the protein CASSVVADTLNTEAFF. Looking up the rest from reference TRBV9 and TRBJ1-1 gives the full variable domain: DSGVTQTPKHLITATGQRVTLRCSPRSGDLSVYWYQQSLDQGLQFLIQYYNGEERAKGNILERFSAQQFPDLHSELNLSSLELGDSALYFCASSVVADTLNTEAFFGQGTRLTVV.

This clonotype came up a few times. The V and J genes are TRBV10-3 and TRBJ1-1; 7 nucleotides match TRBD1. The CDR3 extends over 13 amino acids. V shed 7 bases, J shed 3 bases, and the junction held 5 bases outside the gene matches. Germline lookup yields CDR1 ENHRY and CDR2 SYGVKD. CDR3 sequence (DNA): TGTGCCATCACGCGAGGGACAGACACTGAAGCTTTCTTT. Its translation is CAITRGTDTEAFF.

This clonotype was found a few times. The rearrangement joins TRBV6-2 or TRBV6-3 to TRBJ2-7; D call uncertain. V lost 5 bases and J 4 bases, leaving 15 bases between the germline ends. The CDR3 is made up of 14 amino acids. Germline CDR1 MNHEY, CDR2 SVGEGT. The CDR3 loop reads CASSHQYGGYEQYF. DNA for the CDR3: TGTGCCAGCAGTCATCAATATGGTGGGTACGAGCAGTACTTC.

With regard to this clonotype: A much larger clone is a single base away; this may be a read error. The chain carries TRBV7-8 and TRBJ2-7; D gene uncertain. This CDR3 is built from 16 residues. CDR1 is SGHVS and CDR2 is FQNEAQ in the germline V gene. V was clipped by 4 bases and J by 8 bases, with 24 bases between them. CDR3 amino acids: CASSSRHLPRLVKQYF. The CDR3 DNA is TGTGCCAGCAGCTCCAGACACCTGCCGAGGTTAGTCAAGCAGTACTTC.

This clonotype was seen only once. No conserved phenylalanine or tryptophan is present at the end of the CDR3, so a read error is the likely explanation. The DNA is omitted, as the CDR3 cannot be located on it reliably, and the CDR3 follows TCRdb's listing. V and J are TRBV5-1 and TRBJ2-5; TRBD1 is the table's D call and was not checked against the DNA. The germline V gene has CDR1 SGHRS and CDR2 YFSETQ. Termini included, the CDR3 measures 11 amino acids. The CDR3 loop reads CASSGPGTQAP.

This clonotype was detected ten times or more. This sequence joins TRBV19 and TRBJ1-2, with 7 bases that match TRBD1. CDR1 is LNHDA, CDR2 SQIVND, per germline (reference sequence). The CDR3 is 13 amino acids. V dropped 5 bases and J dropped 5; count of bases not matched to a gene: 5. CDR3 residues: CASSSSGQYGYTF. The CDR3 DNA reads TGTGCCAGTAGTTCATCGGGACAGTATGGCTACACCTTC.

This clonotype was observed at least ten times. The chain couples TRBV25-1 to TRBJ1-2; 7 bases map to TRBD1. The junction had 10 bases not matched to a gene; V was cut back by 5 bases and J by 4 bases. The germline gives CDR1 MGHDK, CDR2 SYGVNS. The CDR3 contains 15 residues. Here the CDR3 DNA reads TGTGCCAGCAGTAAAGGGGGGGGACAGACCTATGGCTACACCTTC. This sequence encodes CASSKGGGQTYGYTF.

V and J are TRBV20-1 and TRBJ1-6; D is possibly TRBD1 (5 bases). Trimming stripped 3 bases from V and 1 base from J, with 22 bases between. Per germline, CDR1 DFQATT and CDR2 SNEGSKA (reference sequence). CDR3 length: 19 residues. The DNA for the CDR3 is TGCAGTGCTAGGGGGGAGTACGGAAGCCTGAGGTCCTATAATTCACCCCTCCACTTT. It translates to CSARGEYGSLRSYNSPLHF.

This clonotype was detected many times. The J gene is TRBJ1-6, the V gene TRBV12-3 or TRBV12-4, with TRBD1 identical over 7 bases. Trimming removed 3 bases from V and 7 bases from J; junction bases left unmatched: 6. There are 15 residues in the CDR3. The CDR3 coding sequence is TGTGCCAGCAGTTTCCAGGGGGGCCAAAATTCACCCCTCCACTTT. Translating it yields CASSFQGGQNSPLHF.

CDR3 amino acids: CASSMDRLSAFF. The CDR3 DNA reads as TGTGCCAGTAGTATGGACCGGTTGTCAGCTTTCTTT. The chain couples TRBV19 to TRBJ1-1; D is ambiguous. The CDR3 length is 12 residues. V lost 3 bases and J lost 10, with 12 bases in between. Germline V lookup: CDR1 LNHDA, CDR2 SQIVND (reference sequence).

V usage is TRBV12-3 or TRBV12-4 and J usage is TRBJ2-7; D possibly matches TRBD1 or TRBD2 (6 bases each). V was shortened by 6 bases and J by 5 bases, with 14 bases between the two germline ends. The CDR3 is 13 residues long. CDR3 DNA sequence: TGTGCCAGCAGATTGGGGGGCTGGGACGAGCAGTACTTC. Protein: CASRLGGWDEQYF.

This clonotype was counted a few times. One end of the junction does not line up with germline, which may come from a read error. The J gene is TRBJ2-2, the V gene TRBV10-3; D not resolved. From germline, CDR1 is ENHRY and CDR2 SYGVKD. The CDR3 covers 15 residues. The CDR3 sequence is CASSEGQSNTGELFF. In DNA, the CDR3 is TGTGCCAGCAGTGAAGGGCAGTCGAACACCGGGGAGCTGTTTTTT.

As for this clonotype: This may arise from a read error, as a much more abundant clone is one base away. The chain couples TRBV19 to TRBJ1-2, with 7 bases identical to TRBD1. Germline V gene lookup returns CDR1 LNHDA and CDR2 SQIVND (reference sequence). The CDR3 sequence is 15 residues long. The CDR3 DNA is TGTGTCAGTCAGCCCCGGACAGGTCCCTCCTATGGCTACACCTTC. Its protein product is CVSQPRTGPSYGYTF. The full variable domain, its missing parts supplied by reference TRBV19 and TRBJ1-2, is DGGITQSPKYLFRKEGQNVTLSCEQNLNHDAMYWYRQDPGQGLRLIYYSQIVNDFQKGDIAEGYSVSREKKESFPLTVTSAQKNPTAFYLCVSQPRTGPSYGYTFGSGTRLTVV.

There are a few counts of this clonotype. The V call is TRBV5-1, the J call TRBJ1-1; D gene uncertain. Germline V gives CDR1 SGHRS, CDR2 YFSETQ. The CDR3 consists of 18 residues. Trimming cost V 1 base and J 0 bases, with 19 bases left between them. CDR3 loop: CASSLQRPPGRMNTEAFF. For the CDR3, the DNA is TGCGCCAGCAGCTTGCAAAGGCCCCCCGGCAGGATGAACACTGAAGCTTTCTTT.

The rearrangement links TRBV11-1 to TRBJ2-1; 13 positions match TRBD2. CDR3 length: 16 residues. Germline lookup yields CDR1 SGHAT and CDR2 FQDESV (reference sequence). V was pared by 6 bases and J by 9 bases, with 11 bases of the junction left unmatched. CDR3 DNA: TGTGCCAGCAGTTCACTAGCGGGGGGGCCGGGGTGTGAGCAGTTCTTC. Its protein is CASSSLAGGPGCEQFF.

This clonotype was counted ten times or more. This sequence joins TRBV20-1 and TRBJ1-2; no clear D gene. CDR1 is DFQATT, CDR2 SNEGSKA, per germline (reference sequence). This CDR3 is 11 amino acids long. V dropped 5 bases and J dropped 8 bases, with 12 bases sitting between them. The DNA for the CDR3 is TGCAGTGCTTGGGGAGGGAACGGCTACACCTTC. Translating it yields CSAWGGNGYTF.

CDR3 residues: CSVEDLAGVGNEQFF. DNA for the CDR3: TGCAGCGTTGAAGATCTGGCAGGGGTTGGAAATGAGCAGTTCTTC. The rearrangement joins TRBV29-1 to TRBJ2-1; D is possibly TRBD1 (6 bases). The CDR3 sequence is 15 residues long. V was pared by 0 bases and J by 7 bases, with 16 bases between. CDR1 is SQVTM, CDR2 ANQGSEA, per germline.

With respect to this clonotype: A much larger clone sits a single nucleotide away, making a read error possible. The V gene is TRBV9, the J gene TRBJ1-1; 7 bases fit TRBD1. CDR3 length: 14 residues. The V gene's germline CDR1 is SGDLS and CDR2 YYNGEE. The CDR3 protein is CTSSLEGAQAEAFF. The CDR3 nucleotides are TGTACCAGCAGTTTAGAGGGGGCGCAGGCTGAAGCTTTCTTT.

Here the CDR3 DNA reads TGCGCCAGCAGCTCAGGGCCCGGAGCTGAAACCTACGAGCAGTACTTC. The encoded protein is CASSSGPGAETYEQYF. This chain links TRBV5-1 with TRBJ2-7; TRBD1 might be the D (5 bases). Germline-derived CDR1 and CDR2 are SGHRS and YFSETQ. The CDR3 runs 16 residues. Trimming removed 3 bases at V and 2 bases at J, with 18 bases between.

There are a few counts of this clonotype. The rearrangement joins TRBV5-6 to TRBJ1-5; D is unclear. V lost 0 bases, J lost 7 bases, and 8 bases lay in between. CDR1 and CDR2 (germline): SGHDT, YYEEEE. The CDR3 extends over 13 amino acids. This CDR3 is CASSLATGQPQHF. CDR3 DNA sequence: TGTGCCAGCAGCTTGGCCACGGGCCAGCCCCAGCATTTT.

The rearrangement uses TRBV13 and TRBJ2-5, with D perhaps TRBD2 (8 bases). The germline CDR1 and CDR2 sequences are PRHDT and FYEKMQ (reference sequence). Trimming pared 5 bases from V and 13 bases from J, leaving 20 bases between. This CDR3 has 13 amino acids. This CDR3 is CASSPRVAGQMYF. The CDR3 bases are TGTGCCAGCAGCCCCCGGGTAGCGGGACAGATGTACTTC.